The 9 T cell receptor beta chains reported below all come from one sample, sequenced in a study of CD8 T cells in Susac syndrome. Random hexamers primed reverse transcription of 0.5 to 1 ug RNA. One entry per CDR3 protein, called by TCRdb with MiXCR from the immunoSEQ multiplex PCR reads. This table has about 290,000 distinct CDR3 sequences, about 88% appearing once. The sequenced material came from CD8+ T cells from PBMCs. These receptors all stem from a human donor with multiple sclerosis.

This chain uses TRBV7-9 with TRBJ2-1; 8 bases are a match to TRBD2. Trimming removed 2 bases from V and 3 bases from J; junction bases left unmatched: 3. The CDR3 sequence is 15 residues long. The germline CDR1 and CDR2 sequences are SEHNR and FQNEAQ (reference sequence). In DNA form, the CDR3 reads TGTGCCAGCAGCTTAAAACTAGCGGACTACAATGAGCAGTTCTTC. Translated, it gives CASSLKLADYNEQFF.

The chain recombines TRBV24-1 with TRBJ2-1; D uncertain. The V end was cut by 7 bases, the J end by 8 bases, with 8 bases between. Germline CDR1 reads KGHDR; CDR2 reads SFDVKD. There are 11 residues in the CDR3. CDR3 loop: CATSTTDEQFF. For the CDR3, the DNA is TGTGCCACCAGCACCACCGATGAGCAGTTCTTC.

The CDR3 reads CASSSRDRSSSYNEQFF. The CDR3, as DNA: TGTGCCAGCAGCTCTCGGGACAGGTCGAGCTCCTACAATGAGCAGTTCTTC. V is TRBV9 and J is TRBJ2-1; 8 bases map to TRBD1. The CDR3 totals 17 residues. Germline assignment: CDR1 SGDLS and CDR2 YYNGEE. V trimming: 4 bases; J trimming: 0 bases; junction bases outside the gene matches: 9.

The chain recombines TRBV7-6 with TRBJ2-2; the D gene is possibly TRBD2 (5 bases). CDR1 is SGHVS, CDR2 FNYEAQ, per germline. This CDR3 is built from 16 residues. V lost 1 base and J 0 bases, leaving 9 bases between the germline ends. The CDR3 bases are TGTGCCAGCAGCTTAGTTACGGGGACGAACACCGGGGAGCTGTTTTTT. The encoded protein is CASSLVTGTNTGELFF.

This clonotype was seen more than once but under ten times. The J gene is TRBJ2-1, the V gene TRBV7-8; the match to TRBD1 covers 7 bases. The CDR3 sequence is 13 residues long. Trimming took 6 bases from V and 5 from J; bases not matched to a gene: 4. The germline gives CDR1 SGHVS, CDR2 FQNEAQ. For the CDR3, the DNA is TGTGCCAGCAGTCCGGGACAGCACAATGAGCAGTTCTTC. This gives the protein CASSPGQHNEQFF.

The rearrangement uses TRBV27 and TRBJ2-3; D not resolved. Germline lookup yields CDR1 MNHEY and CDR2 SMNVEV (reference sequence). V dropped 3 bases and J dropped 0 bases, with 13 bases sitting between them. The CDR3 is 16 amino acids. This chain's CDR3 is CASSFVGFSSTDTQYF. CDR3 DNA sequence: TGTGCCAGCAGTTTCGTAGGGTTCTCTAGCACAGATACGCAGTATTTT.

The chain joins TRBV30 to TRBJ2-1; a weak D match, TRBD2 (6 bases). V shed 3 bases and J shed 9 bases, with 15 bases lying between them. The length of the CDR3 is 13 residues. CDR1 and CDR2 (germline): GTSNPN, SVGIG (reference sequence). The CDR3 DNA is TGTGCCTGGAGACACTTGGGGGGTCCTGAGCAGTTCTTC. It specifies CAWRHLGGPEQFF.

J is TRBJ2-3 and V is TRBV5-4, with 10 bases lining up with TRBD1. The J segment lost 3 bases and the V segment lost 2 bases, leaving 6 bases of the junction unmatched. Germline loops: CDR1 SGHNT, CDR2 YYREEE (reference sequence). This CDR3 has 16 residues. CDR3 region: CASSLRGTGDTDTQYF. Here the CDR3 DNA reads TGTGCCAGCAGCTTAAGAGGGACAGGGGATACAGATACGCAGTATTTT.

The chain is built from TRBV29-1 and TRBJ1-1, with 9 bases that match TRBD1. Germline CDR1 reads SQVTM; CDR2 reads ANQGSEA. Trimming removed 6 bases from V and 11 bases from J; junction bases left unmatched: 10. The CDR3 length is 12 residues. The CDR3 bases are TGCAGCGTCCGGGGGTGGGACAGGGACGCTTTCTTT. Translating gives CSVRGWDRDAFF.